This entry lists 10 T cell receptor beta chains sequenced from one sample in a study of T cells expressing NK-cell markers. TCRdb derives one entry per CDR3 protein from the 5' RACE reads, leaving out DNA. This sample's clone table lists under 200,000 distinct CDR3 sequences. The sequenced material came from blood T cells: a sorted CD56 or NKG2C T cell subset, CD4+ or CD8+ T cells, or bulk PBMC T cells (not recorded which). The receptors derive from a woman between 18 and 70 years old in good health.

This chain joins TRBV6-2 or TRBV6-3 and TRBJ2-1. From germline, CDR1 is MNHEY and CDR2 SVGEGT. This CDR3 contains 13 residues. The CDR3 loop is CASSYLQYNEQFF.

The CDR3: CASRATGTGSEQFF. The chain joins TRBV12-3 or TRBV12-4 to TRBJ2-1; TCRdb calls TRBD1, which cannot be checked without DNA. CDR3 length equals 14 residues.

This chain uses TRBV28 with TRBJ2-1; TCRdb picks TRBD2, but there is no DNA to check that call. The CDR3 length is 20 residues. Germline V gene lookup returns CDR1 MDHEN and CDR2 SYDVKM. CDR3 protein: CASSSMGYRTSGNSYNEQFF.

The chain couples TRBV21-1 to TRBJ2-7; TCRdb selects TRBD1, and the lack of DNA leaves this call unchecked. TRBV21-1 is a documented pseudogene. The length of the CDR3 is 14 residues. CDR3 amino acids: CASGTGGQTYEQYF.

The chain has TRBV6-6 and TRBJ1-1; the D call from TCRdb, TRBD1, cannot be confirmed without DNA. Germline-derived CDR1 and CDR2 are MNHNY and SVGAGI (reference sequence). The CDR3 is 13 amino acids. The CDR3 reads CASSSRDMTEAFF.

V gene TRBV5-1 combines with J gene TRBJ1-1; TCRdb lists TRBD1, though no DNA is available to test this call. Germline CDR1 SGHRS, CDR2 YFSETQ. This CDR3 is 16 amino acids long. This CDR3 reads CASSLGTGSMNTEAFF.

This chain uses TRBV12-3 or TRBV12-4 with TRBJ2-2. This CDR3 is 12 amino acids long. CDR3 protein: CASSADGEELFF.

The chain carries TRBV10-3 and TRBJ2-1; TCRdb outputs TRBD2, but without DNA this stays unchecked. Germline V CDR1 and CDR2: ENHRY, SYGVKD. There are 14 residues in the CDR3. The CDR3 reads CAIKVSGENNEQFF.

The CDR3 region is CASSQSYGGPSYNEQFF. The chain is built from TRBV4-2 and TRBJ2-1; TCRdb lists TRBD2, though no DNA is available to test this call. The CDR3 runs 17 residues. CDR1 LGHNA and CDR2 YNFKEQ come from the germline V gene.

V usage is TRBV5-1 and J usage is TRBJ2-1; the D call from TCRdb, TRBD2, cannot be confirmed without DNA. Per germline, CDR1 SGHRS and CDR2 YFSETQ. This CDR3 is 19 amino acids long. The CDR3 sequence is CASSPQGLAGGSSYNEQFF.